This TCR beta chain was observed in a study of T cell responses to AZD1222 COVID-19 vaccine. A word on this clone: No antigen is known for it.

Notes on the study in general: Mostly white British, mostly female donors; authors suggested clonal diversity may be underestimated. The reported proportion of spike-specific TCRs targeting unmutated variant regions was nearly half. The study sampled repertoires only after the peak T cell response. Mapped onto spike, vaccine-associated CD4 TCRs spanned it and were dominant at 160-218 and 743-854.

Only in-frame clones appear in the TCRdb table, and some are missing; sequencing was by immunoSEQ multiplex PCR. The sample records 200,000 to 250,000 clones, roughly 94% being singletons. Sequencing was performed on peripheral blood, taken 28 days after the second dose of the MenACWY control vaccine. The origin of this receptor is an adult who received the MenACWY meningococcal vaccine as a control.

CDR3 coding DNA: TGTGCCAGCAGCTTAGCGGCAGGGGGCCTTGGAAACACCATATATTTT. Protein sequence: CASSLAAGGLGNTIYF. J is TRBJ1-3 and V is TRBV11-3; 8 bases are a match to TRBD1. Germline values: CDR1 SGHNT, CDR2 YENEEA. The J segment lost 3 bases and the V segment lost 1 base, leaving 5 bases of the junction unmatched. The CDR3 is 16 amino acids. Looking up the rest from reference TRBV11-3 and TRBJ1-3 gives the full variable domain: EAGVVQSPRYKIIEKKQPVAFWCNPISGHNTLYWYLQNLGQGPELLIRYENEEAVDDSQLPKDRFSAERLKGVDSTLKIQPAELGDSAVYLCASSLAAGGLGNTIYFGEGSWLTVV.